These T cell receptor beta chains were read from a single sample in a study of blood T cells in healthy people across ages. TCRdb redid the calling of the 5' RACE reads with MiXCR, one entry per CDR3 protein. The sample includes about 1.8 million distinct CDR3 sequences, about 50% of them seen just once. The sequencing sample was made of blood. Every receptor here comes from a woman aged 40 to 50 in good health. CDR3s include the opening cysteine and the closing phenylalanine or tryptophan. Fields, in order: clone size, D gene, J gene, V gene, CDR3 protein, CDR3 DNA. A D gene is named only where the DNA matches it firmly. Size tells how often a clone was seen (once, few, many) or the class of an expanded clone, and some rows leave it out.

>-|TRBD1|TRBJ2-1|TRBV7-9
CASSTGTGDDEQFF
TGTGCCAGCAGTACCGGGACAGGGGATGATGAGCAGTTCTTC
>few|TRBD2|TRBJ2-1|TRBV29-1
CSVSASGGYNEQFF
TGCAGCGTTTCGGCTAGCGGGGGGTACAATGAGCAGTTCTTC
>few|-|TRBJ1-6|TRBV20-1
CSAPTVRTSGSPLHF
TGCAGTGCCCCAACCGTCAGGACGAGTGGGTCACCCCTCCACTTT
>few|-|TRBJ2-1|TRBV9
CASGQNSYNEQFF
TGTGCCAGCGGACAAAACTCCTACAATGAGCAGTTCTTC
>-|-|TRBJ1-2|TRBV20-1
CSARHSGGDPYGYTF
TGCAGTGCTAGACACTCTGGTGGGGACCCCTATGGCTACACCTTC
>-|TRBD1|TRBJ2-1|TRBV27
CASRRQGRYNEQFF
TGTGCCAGCAGAAGACAGGGAAGGTACAATGAGCAGTTCTTC
>-|-|TRBJ2-5|TRBV6-4
CASARQFQETQYF
TGTGCCAGCGCAAGACAATTCCAAGAGACCCAGTACTTC
>-|-|TRBJ1-4|TRBV18
CASSPPISPSTNEKLFF
TGTGCCAGCTCACCACCGATTTCGCCCTCAACTAATGAAAAACTGTTTTTT
>-|TRBD1|TRBJ1-2|TRBV4-1
CASSHPDRVLEGYTF
TGCGCCAGCAGCCACCCGGACAGGGTCCTCGAGGGCTACACCTTC
>-|TRBD1|TRBJ2-3|TRBV20-1
CSARVGTGGRTDAQYF
TGCAGTGCTAGGGTCGGGACAGGGGGAAGGACAGATGCGCAGTATTTT
>-|TRBD2|TRBJ2-1|TRBV11-2
CASELRTSGGNEQFF
TGTGCCAGCGAGCTTAGGACTAGCGGAGGTAATGAGCAGTTCTTC
>-|-|TRBJ2-6|TRBV13
CASSFGRQTGANVLTF
TGTGCCAGCAGCTTCGGGCGACAAACTGGGGCCAACGTCCTGACTTTC
>-|-|TRBJ2-1|TRBV4-3
CASSPRGRSSYNEQFF
TGCGCCAGCAGCCCCCGTGGACGGAGCTCCTACAATGAGCAGTTCTTC
>-|TRBD1|TRBJ1-2|TRBV6-5
CAAGQNSYGYTF
TGTGCAGCGGGACAGAACTCCTATGGCTACACCTTC
>-|TRBD2|TRBJ2-5|TRBV4-2
CASSPRTREFGDEQYF
TGTGCCAGCAGCCCGCGGACTAGGGAGTTCGGAGATGAGCAGTACTTC
>few|-|TRBJ2-5|TRBV29-1
CSVDPTGQETQYF
TGCAGCGTTGATCCTACCGGGCAAGAGACCCAGTACTTC
>-|TRBD2|TRBJ2-3|TRBV2
CAIKTGGRADTQYF
TGTGCCATCAAAACGGGGGGTAGGGCAGATACGCAGTATTTT
>-|TRBD2|TRBJ2-3|TRBV20-1
CSAGLAGTSDTQYF
TGCAGTGCTGGACTAGCGGGGACCTCAGATACGCAGTATTTT
>few|TRBD2|TRBJ2-5|TRBV9
CASSRVGGVQETQYF
TGTGCCAGCAGCCGCGTCGGGGGGGTTCAAGAGACCCAGTACTTC
>-|-|TRBJ1-6|TRBV12-3/TRBV12-4
CASSFSQLASPLHF
TGTGCCAGCAGTTTCTCCCAGCTGGCCTCACCCCTCCACTTT
>-|-|TRBJ1-6|TRBV24-1
CATSDTANSPLHF
TGTGCCACCAGTGATACGGCTAATTCACCCCTCCACTTT
>-|TRBD1|TRBJ1-2|TRBV15
CATSRVTTGSGYTF
TGTGCCACCAGCAGAGTTACGACAGGGTCTGGCTACACCTTC
>-|-|TRBJ2-6|TRBV6-1
CASGGTGANVLTF
TGTGCCAGCGGTGGAACTGGGGCCAACGTCCTGACTTTC
>-|-|TRBJ2-5|TRBV7-3
CASSFDSGGIETQYF
TGTGCCAGCAGCTTCGATTCAGGGGGGATAGAGACCCAGTACTTC
>-|TRBD1|TRBJ2-7|TRBV29-1
CSVGVTGGHEQYF
TGCAGCGTTGGGGTGACAGGGGGGCACGAGCAGTACTTC
>-|-|TRBJ2-7|TRBV7-6
CASSDGTGAGSYEQYF
TGTGCCAGCAGCGACGGTACAGGGGCGGGGTCCTACGAGCAGTACTTC
>few|TRBD2|TRBJ2-5|TRBV27
CASSLRAGREETQYF
TGTGCCAGCAGCCTCCGGGCAGGGAGGGAAGAGACCCAGTACTTC
>few|-|TRBJ1-2|TRBV20-1
CSAREWENYGYTF
TGCAGTGCTAGAGAGTGGGAGAACTATGGCTACACCTTC
>-|-|TRBJ2-7|TRBV29-1
CSVGHRDRGGRDEQYF
TGCAGCGTTGGTCACCGGGACAGAGGAGGGAGGGATGAGCAGTACTTC
>-|TRBD2|TRBJ2-1|TRBV10-3
CAISEETSRVEEQFF
TGTGCCATCAGTGAGGAGACTAGCAGGGTCGAGGAGCAGTTCTTC
>-|TRBD1|TRBJ1-2|TRBV20-1
CSARLRGQYGYTF
TGCAGTGCTAGGCTCAGGGGACAGTATGGCTACACCTTC
>-|-|TRBJ2-1|TRBV2
CASSLAVAALYNEQFF
TGTGCCAGCAGTCTCGCCGTAGCGGCCCTCTACAATGAGCAGTTCTTC
>few|TRBD1|TRBJ1-2|TRBV7-8
CASSLARDSAYGYTF
TGTGCCAGCAGCTTAGCGCGGGACAGCGCTTATGGCTACACCTTC
>-|TRBD2|TRBJ2-4|TRBV2
CASSGDSGGKNIQYF
TGTGCCAGCAGTGGGGATAGCGGGGGTAAAAACATTCAGTACTTC
>-|TRBD2|TRBJ2-5|TRBV7-2
CASSLAYSGGAEETQYF
TGTGCCAGCAGCTTAGCGTATAGCGGGGGGGCGGAAGAGACCCAGTACTTC
>-|TRBD2|TRBJ2-1|TRBV7-2
CASSLRRTSGGTSYNEQFF
TGTGCCAGCAGCTTACGTCGGACTAGCGGGGGGACGTCCTACAATGAGCAGTTCTTC
>few|-|TRBJ2-1|TRBV28
CASSFTGTTYNEQFF
TGTGCCAGCAGTTTTACGGGGACGACGTACAATGAGCAGTTCTTC
>few|-|TRBJ2-1|TRBV7-9
CASSLVGRVHNEQFF
TGTGCCAGCAGCTTAGTCGGCAGGGTCCACAATGAGCAGTTCTTC
>once|-|TRBJ2-7|TRBV28
CASSLGRAVAYEQYF
TGTGCCAGCAGTTTAGGACGAGCGGTCGCCTACGAGCAGTACTTC
>-|TRBD1|TRBJ2-5|TRBV28
CASTRDRVINEQYF
TGTGCCAGCACTCGGGACAGGGTAATCAATGAGCAGTACTTC
>-|TRBD1|TRBJ2-3|TRBV3-1
CASSQEGQGPVTQYF
TGTGCCAGCAGCCAAGAGGGACAGGGGCCGGTTACGCAGTATTTT
>few|TRBD2|TRBJ2-1|TRBV20-1
CSAIPPGLGINEQFF
TGCAGTGCCATACCGCCGGGACTAGGAATAAATGAGCAGTTCTTC